Detailed here is one T cell receptor beta chain. This clone was observed many times. The antigen it recognizes is unknown. No clone much larger than this one lies a single base away; base qualities are absent. This entry comes from a study of blood T cell repertoires in COVID-19 (dated by TCRdb to 2018 to 2021). General notes on the study: The collaborator samples originated in the United States, Italy and Spain and spanned the acute and convalescent phases of COVID-19. Deeply sampled blood TCRbeta repertoires from subjects exposed to, actively infected with, or recovered from COVID-19 were included in the dataset. The repertoires were released in a freely available public database intended as a resource for research on the immune response to SARS-CoV-2. Where HLA class I and class II types were available, the types were taken from metadata supplied by the sample provider, not from assay-based typing. The prospective study material was composed of cDNA or gDNA derived from T cells, B-cell-depleted T cells, or PBMCs. Samples were obtained from the ongoing ImmuneRACE study (first 160 participants) and from some 1,300 subjects provided by 6 global collaborators. Nearly every sample came with metadata listing a de-identified subject ID, COVID-19 status, age in years and sex.

TCRbeta CDR3 regions were amplified from genomic DNA using the immunoSEQ Assay, a bias-controlled multiplex PCR. As for the authors' bioinformatics: Within the assay, amplification of reference gene primers was used to estimate how many nucleated cells each sample contained. To quantify the absolute abundance of each unique TCRbeta CDR3 rearrangement, sequence reads were collapsed and filtered. For each sample, productive Simpson clonality was calculated by taking the square root of Simpson's diversity index across productive rearrangements. This immuneACCESS table, as held by TCRdb, lists in-frame sequences with V and J called but not all clones. Of the missing ones, under half trace to an unresolved V gene in checked studies; the others have no known cause. V and J calls and clone size are given by that table; D and trimming were obtained from the DNA. Here the sample has tens of thousands of clones; just over 85% occur a single time. Of the sample, 55% to 60% falls within the top ten clones.

Whole blood was collected in K2EDTA tubes by collaborating institutions according to the institutions' own protocols. For TCRbeta analysis, collaborator samples were shipped as frozen whole blood, as isolated PBMCs, or as DNA extracted from either sample type. From V the trimming removes 9 bases and from J it removes 4 bases, while the gene matches leave 5 bases of the junction unaccounted for. From the cysteine up to the phenylalanine, the CDR3 has a length of 13 residues. Solely the CDR3 DNA is kept, with 39 bases framed from the first base. General findings and caveats noted by the study authors: The quantity of clinical and demographic metadata differed by source and by participant and was supplied without curation.

The TCR was taken from a man aged 65-85 years with acute or convalescent COVID-19. Sequencing used peripheral blood. The chain employs TRBV12-3 or TRBV12-4 and TRBJ2-1; 8 bases in the middle match TRBD1. The sequenced DNA: TGTGCCAGATTTACAGGGGGATACAATGAGCAGTTCTTC. Translated, this is CARFTGGYNEQFF.